This TCR beta chain was documented in a study of T cell repertoires in cytomegalovirus infection. In TCRdb, the reads were re-called with MiXCR into one record per CDR3 protein. The sample lists fewer than 350,000 distinct CDR3 sequences, roughly 16% occurring once. Germline V gene data show CDR1 as SEHNR and CDR2 as FQNEAQ (reference sequence). The V gene lost 1 base and the J gene lost 5 bases, with 12 bases spanning the gap. This CDR3 has 15 residues. This clonotype was seen a few times. This TCR was sampled from a human donor in good health (CMV status not recorded). Some clones in this sample may be carry-over from other donors' samples. This rearrangement joins TRBV7-9 to TRBJ2-1, with D perhaps TRBD1 or TRBD2 (5 bases each). What was sequenced was PBMCs. The CDR3: CASSLVGTRHNEQFF. In DNA, the CDR3 is TGTGCCAGCAGCTTAGTCGGGACCCGCCACAATGAGCAGTTCTTC.